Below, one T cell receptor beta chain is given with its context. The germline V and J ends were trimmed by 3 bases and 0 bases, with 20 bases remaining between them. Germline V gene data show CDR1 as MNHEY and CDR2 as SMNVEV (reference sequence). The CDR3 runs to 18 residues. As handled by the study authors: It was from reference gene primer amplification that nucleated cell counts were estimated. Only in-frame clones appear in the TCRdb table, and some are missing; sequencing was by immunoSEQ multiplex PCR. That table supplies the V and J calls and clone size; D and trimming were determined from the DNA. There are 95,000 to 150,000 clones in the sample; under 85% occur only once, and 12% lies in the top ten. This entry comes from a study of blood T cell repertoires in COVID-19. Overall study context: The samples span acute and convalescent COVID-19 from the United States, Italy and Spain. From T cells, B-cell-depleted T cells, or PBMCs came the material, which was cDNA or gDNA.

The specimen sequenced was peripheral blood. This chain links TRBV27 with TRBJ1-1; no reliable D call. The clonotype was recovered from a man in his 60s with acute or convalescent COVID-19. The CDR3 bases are TGTGCCAGCAGTTTCAAGTACGTTCCAGGAAGGATGAACACTGAAGCTTTCTTT. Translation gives CASSFKYVPGRMNTEAFF.